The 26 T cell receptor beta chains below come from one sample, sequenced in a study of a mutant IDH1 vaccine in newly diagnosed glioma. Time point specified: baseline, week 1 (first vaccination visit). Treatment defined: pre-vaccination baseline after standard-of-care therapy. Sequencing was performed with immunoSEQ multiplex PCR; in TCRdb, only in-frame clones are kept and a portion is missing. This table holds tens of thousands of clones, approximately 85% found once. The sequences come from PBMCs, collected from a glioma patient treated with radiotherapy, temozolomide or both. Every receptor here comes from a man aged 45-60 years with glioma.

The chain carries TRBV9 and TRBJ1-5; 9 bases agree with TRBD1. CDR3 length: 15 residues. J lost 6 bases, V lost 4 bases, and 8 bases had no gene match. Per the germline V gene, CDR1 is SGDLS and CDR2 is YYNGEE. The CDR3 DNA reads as TGTGCCAGCAGCTATACAGGGGGCGCGGGTCAGCCCCAGCATTTT. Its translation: CASSYTGGAGQPQHF.

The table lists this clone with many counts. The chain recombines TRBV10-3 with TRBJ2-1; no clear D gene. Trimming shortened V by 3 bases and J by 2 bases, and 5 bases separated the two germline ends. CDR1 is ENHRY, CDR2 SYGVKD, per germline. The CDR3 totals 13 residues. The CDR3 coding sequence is TGTGCCATCAGTGAAAAAGCCTACAATGAGCAGTTCTTC. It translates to CAISEKAYNEQFF.

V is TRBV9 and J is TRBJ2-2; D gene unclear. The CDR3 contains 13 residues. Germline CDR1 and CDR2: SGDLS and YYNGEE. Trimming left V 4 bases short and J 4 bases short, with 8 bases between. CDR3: CASSSDPTGELFF. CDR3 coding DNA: TGTGCCAGCAGCTCAGATCCCACCGGGGAGCTGTTTTTT.

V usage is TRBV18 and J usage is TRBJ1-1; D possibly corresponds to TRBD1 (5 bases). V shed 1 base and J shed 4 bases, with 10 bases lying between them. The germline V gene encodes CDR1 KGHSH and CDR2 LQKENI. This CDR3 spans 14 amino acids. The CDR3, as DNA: TGTGCCAGCTCACCACAAGGGGAGGGCACTGAAGCTTTCTTT. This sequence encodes CASSPQGEGTEAFF.

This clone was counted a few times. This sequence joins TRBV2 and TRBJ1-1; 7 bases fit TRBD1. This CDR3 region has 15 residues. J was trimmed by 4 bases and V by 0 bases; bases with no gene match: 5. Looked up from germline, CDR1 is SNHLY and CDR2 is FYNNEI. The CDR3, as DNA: TGTGCCAGCAGTGAAGCGGTGGCAGGGGGCACTGAAGCTTTCTTT. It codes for CASSEAVAGGTEAFF. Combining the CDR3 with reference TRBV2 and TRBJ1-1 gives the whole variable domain EPEVTQTPSHQVTQMGQEVILRCVPISNHLYFYWYRQILGQKVEFLVSFYNNEISEKSEIFDDQFSVERPDGSNFTLKIRSTKLEDSAMYFCASSEAVAGGTEAFFGQGTRLTVV.

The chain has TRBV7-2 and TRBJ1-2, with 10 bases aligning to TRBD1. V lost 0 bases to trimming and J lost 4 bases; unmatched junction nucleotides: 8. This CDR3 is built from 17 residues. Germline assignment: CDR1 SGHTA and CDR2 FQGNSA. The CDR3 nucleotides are TGTGCCAGCAGCTTAGCGGGGGGGACAGGGGCCGCCTATGGCTACACCTTC. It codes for CASSLAGGTGAAYGYTF.

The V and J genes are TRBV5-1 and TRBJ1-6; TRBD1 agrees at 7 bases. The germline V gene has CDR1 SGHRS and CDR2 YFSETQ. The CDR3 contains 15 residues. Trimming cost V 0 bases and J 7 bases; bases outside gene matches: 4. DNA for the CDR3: TGCGCCAGCAGCTTGGGGCAGGGGGACAATTCACCCCTCCACTTT. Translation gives CASSLGQGDNSPLHF.

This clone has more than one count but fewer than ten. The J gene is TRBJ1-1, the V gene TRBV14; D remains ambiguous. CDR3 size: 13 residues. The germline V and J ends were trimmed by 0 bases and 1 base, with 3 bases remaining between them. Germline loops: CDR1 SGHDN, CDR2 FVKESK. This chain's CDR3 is CASSQDQNTEAFF. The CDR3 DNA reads TGTGCCAGCAGCCAAGATCAGAACACTGAAGCTTTCTTT.

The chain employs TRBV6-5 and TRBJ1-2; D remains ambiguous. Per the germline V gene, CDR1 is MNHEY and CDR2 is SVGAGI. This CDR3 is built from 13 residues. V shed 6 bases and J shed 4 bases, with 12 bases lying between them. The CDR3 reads CASSPDLRYGYTF. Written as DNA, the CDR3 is TGTGCCAGCAGCCCGGACCTCCGCTATGGCTACACCTTC.

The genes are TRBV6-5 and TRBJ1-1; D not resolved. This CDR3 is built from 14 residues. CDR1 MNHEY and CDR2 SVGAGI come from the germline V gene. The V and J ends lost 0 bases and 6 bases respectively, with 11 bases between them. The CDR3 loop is CASSYSTGVAEAFF. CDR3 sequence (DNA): TGTGCCAGCAGTTACTCGACTGGGGTGGCTGAAGCTTTCTTT.

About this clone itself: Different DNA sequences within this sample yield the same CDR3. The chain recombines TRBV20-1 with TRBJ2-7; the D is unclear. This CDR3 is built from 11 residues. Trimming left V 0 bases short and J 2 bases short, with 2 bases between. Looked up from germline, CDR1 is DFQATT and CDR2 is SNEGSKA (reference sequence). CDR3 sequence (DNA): TGCAGTGCTAGAGATGCCTACGAGCAGTACTTC. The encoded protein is CSARDAYEQYF.

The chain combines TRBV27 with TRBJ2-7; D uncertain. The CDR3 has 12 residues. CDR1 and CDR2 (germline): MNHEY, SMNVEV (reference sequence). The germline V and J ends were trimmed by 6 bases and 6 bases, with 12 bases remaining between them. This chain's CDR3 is CASSTPPGEQYF. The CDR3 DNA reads TGTGCCAGCAGCACACCTCCGGGCGAGCAGTACTTC.

CDR3 nucleotide sequence: TGTGCCAGTAGGCCCCAGGGGGAGGTTGAAGCTTTCTTT. Amino acid sequence: CASRPQGEVEAFF. The chain is built from TRBV19 and TRBJ1-1; 7 bases are shared with TRBD1. There are 13 residues in the CDR3. The germline CDR1 and CDR2 sequences are LNHDA and SQIVND (reference sequence). With 6 bases clipped from V and 7 bases from J, the junction kept 8 bases outside the gene matches.

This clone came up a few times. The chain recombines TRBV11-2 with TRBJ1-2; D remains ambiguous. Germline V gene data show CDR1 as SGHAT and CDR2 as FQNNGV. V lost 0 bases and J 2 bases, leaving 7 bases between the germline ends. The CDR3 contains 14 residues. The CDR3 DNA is TGTGCCAGCAGCTTAGACAGCTTGAACTATGGCTACACCTTC. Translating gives CASSLDSLNYGYTF.

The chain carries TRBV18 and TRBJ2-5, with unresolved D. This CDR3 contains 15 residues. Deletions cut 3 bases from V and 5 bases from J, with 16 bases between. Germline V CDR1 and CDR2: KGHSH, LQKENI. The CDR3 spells CASSPQRVAEETQYF. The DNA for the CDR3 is TGTGCCAGCTCACCCCAGAGAGTGGCGGAGGAGACCCAGTACTTC.

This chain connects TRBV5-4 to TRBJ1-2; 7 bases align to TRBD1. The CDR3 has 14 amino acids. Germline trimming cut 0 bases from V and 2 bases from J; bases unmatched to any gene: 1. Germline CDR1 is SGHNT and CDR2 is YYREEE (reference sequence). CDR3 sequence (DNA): TGTGCCAGCAGCTTGGACAGGGGCAACTATGGCTACACCTTC. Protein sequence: CASSLDRGNYGYTF. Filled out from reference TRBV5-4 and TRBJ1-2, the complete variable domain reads ETGVTQSPTHLIKTRGQQVTLRCSSQSGHNTVSWYQQALGQGPQFIFQYYREEENGRGNFPPRFSGLQFPNYSSELNVNALELDDSALYLCASSLDRGNYGYTFGSGTRLTVV.

As DNA, the CDR3 is TGTGCCAGTAGTATCGGGGTCGCCTATCAGCCCCAGCATTTT. Translating it yields CASSIGVAYQPQHF. The rearrangement links TRBV19 to TRBJ1-5; D gene ambiguous. Germline V gene lookup returns CDR1 LNHDA and CDR2 SQIVND (reference sequence). Trimming removed 3 bases at V and 5 bases at J, with 11 bases between. This CDR3 region has 14 residues.

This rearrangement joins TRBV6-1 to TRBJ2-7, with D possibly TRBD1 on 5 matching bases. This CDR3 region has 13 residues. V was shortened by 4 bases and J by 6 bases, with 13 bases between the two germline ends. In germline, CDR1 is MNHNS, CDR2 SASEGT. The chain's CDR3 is CASSAGFTREQYF. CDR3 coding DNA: TGTGCCAGCAGTGCAGGGTTTACGCGCGAGCAGTACTTC.

The CDR3 loop is CSARGQGSQYF. The CDR3, as DNA: TGCAGTGCTAGGGGACAGGGATCGCAGTACTTC. The chain couples TRBV20-1 to TRBJ2-7; 9 nucleotides line up with TRBD1. Germline CDR1 is DFQATT and CDR2 is SNEGSKA (reference sequence). J gave up 9 bases and V 3 bases, and 3 bases lay outside the gene matches. This CDR3 region has 11 residues.

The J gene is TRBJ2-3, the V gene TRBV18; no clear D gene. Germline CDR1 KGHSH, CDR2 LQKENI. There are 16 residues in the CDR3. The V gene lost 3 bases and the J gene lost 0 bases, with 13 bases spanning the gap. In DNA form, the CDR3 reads TGTGCCAGCTCACCCCTGGAGAGCCTAAGCACAGATACGCAGTATTTT. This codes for CASSPLESLSTDTQYF.

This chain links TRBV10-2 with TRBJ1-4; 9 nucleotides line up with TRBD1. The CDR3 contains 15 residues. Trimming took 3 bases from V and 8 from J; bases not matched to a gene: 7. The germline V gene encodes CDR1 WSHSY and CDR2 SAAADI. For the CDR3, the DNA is TGCGCCAGCAGTGACCCCGGGACAGGGAAGGAAAAACTGTTTTTT. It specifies CASSDPGTGKEKLFF.

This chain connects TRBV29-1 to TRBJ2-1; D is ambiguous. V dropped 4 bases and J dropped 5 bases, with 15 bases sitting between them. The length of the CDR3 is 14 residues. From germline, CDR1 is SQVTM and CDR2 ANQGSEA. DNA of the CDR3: TGCAGCGTTGGGGCTGGGCAGGATAACAATGAGCAGTTCTTC. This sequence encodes CSVGAGQDNNEQFF.

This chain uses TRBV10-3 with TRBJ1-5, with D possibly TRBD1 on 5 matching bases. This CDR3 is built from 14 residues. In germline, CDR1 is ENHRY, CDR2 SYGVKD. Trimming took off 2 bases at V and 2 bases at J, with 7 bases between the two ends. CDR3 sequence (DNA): TGTGCCATCAGTGAGGCGGGGGGCAATCAGCCCCAGCATTTT. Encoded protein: CAISEAGGNQPQHF.

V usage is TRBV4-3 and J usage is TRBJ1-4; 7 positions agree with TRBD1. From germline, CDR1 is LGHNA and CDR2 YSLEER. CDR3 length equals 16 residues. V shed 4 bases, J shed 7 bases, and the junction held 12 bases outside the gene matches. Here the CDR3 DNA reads TGCGCCAGCAGCCCCCTGAAACAGGGGAATGGTGAAAAACTGTTTTTT. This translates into CASSPLKQGNGEKLFF.

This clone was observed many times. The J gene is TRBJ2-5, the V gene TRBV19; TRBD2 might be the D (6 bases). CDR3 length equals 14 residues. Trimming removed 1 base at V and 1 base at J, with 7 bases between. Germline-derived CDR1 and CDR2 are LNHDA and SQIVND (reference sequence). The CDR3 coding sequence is TGTGCCAGTAGTATAGGGGGACTCCAAGAGACCCAGTACTTC. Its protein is CASSIGGLQETQYF.

CDR3: CASSLVRSSSGYEQYF. CDR3 coding DNA: TGTGCCAGCAGCTTAGTGAGGAGTAGCTCGGGCTACGAGCAGTACTTC. This chain joins TRBV7-8 and TRBJ2-7; D gene ambiguous. CDR3 size: 16 residues. The germline CDR1 and CDR2 sequences are SGHVS and FQNEAQ. V was cut by 1 base and J by 3 bases, with 16 bases left in between.